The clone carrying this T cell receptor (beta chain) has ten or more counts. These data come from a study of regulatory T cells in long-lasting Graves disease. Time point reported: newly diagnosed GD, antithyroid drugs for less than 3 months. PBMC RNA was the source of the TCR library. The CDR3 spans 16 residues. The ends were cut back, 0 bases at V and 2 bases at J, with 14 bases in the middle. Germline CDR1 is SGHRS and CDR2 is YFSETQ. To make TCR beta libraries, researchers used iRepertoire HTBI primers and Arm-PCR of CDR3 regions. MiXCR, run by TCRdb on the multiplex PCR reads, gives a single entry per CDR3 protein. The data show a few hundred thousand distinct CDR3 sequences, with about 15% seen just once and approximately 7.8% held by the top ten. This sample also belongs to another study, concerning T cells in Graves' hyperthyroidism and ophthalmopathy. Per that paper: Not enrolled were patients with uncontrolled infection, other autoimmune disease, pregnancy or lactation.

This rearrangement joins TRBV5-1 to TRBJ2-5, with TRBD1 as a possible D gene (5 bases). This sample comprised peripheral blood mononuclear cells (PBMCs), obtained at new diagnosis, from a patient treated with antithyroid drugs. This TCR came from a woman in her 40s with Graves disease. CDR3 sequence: CASSLVRVTVQETQYF. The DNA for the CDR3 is TGCGCCAGCAGCTTGGTAAGGGTGACAGTTCAAGAGACCCAGTACTTC.